This T cell receptor (beta chain) appears in the sequencing data of a study of T cell changes during pregnancy in multiple sclerosis. Some clones are missing from TCRdb's copy, which holds only in-frame ones; the method was immunoSEQ multiplex PCR. Among fewer than 65,000 clones listed, roughly nine tenths were seen once. Trimming shortened V by 6 bases and J by 7 bases, and 15 bases separated the two germline ends. From germline, CDR1 is SGHTA and CDR2 FQGNSA. The CDR3 extends over 14 amino acids. This sequence was found in a female donor with multiple sclerosis, enrolled in a pregnancy study. The input for sequencing was peripheral blood, taken before pregnancy. The chain carries TRBV7-2 and TRBJ1-4, with D maybe TRBD1 (5 bases). CDR3 loop: CASSRTGGVEKLFF. CDR3 sequence (DNA): TGTGCCAGCAGTCGGACGGGAGGGGTTGAAAAACTGTTTTTT.